The 25 T cell receptor beta chains reported below all come from one sample, sequenced in a study of multiple sclerosis patients with progressive multifocal leukoencephalopathy. TCRdb's table, derived via immunoSEQ multiplex PCR, lists solely in-frame clones and lacks some. The sample lists tens of thousands of clones; around 90% were seen once. Time point reported: more than ten months of natalizumab therapy. Sequencing used PBMCs, obtained from a patient treated with natalizumab. The receptors originated from a human donor with multiple sclerosis.

V and J are TRBV30 and TRBJ2-5; 8 bases align to TRBD2. The CDR3 is 15 residues long. After removal of 0 bases from V and 1 base from J, the junction contained 4 bases not matched to a gene. Germline-derived CDR1 and CDR2 are GTSNPN and SVGIG (reference sequence). CDR3 sequence reads: CAWSVWLAGQETQYF. The DNA for the CDR3 is TGTGCCTGGAGTGTATGGCTAGCGGGCCAAGAGACCCAGTACTTC.

The rearrangement links TRBV7-9 to TRBJ2-7, with D possibly TRBD2 on 6 matching bases. The CDR3 has 16 residues. The V gene lost 1 base and the J gene lost 7 bases, with 20 bases spanning the gap. The germline V gene has CDR1 SEHNR and CDR2 FQNEAQ (reference sequence). The chain's CDR3 is CASSLGAGGARGEQYF. CDR3 sequence (DNA): TGTGCCAGCAGCTTAGGTGCTGGCGGGGCCCGAGGGGAGCAGTACTTC.

The chain recombines TRBV7-3 with TRBJ2-3; TRBD2 agrees at 7 bases. V lost 5 bases to trimming and J lost 0 bases; unmatched junction nucleotides: 5. CDR1 and CDR2 (germline): SGHTA, FQGTGA. The CDR3 has 15 amino acids. CDR3 amino acids: CASSPLSGSTDTQYF. In DNA form, the CDR3 reads TGTGCCAGCAGCCCCCTTAGCGGGAGCACAGATACGCAGTATTTT. The full variable domain, with the rest looked up from reference TRBV7-3 and TRBJ2-3, is GAGVSQTPSNKVTEKGKYVELRCDPISGHTALYWYRQSLGQGPEFLIYFQGTGAADDSGLPNDRFFAVRPEGSVSTLKIQRTERGDSAVYLCASSPLSGSTDTQYFGPGTRLTVL.

The chain has TRBV7-6 and TRBJ2-5, with D tentatively TRBD1 or TRBD2 (5 bases each). CDR1 and CDR2 (germline): SGHVS, FNYEAQ. The ends were cut back, 5 bases at V and 7 bases at J, with 17 bases in the middle. CDR3 length: 14 residues. The chain's CDR3 is CASSPAAGTGTQYF. The CDR3 DNA sequence: TGTGCCAGCAGCCCCGCTGCAGGGACCGGGACCCAGTACTTC.

This chain uses TRBV7-6 with TRBJ1-5; D perhaps matches TRBD1 (6 bases). The CDR3 is made up of 17 amino acids. Germline V gives CDR1 SGHVS, CDR2 FNYEAQ. V dropped 1 base and J dropped 2 bases, with 15 bases sitting between them. CDR3 coding DNA: TGTGCCAGCAGCTTAGGGAGAGGGGGGCGAGGCAATCAGCCCCAGCATTTT. Its translation: CASSLGRGGRGNQPQHF.

This clone was seen a single time. The chain employs TRBV19 and TRBJ2-1; the match to TRBD1 covers 8 bases. V dropped 6 bases and J dropped 7; count of bases not matched to a gene: 14. CDR3 length equals 16 residues. Germline CDR1 LNHDA, CDR2 SQIVND (reference sequence). In DNA, the CDR3 is TGTGCCAGTAGGAGGGAGACAGGGGTCGGAAATAATGAGCAGTTCTTC. Translating it yields CASRRETGVGNNEQFF.

This rearrangement joins TRBV29-1 to TRBJ2-3; TRBD2 agrees at 7 bases. V was pared by 6 bases and J by 4 bases, with 16 bases of the junction left unmatched. Germline V gives CDR1 SQVTM, CDR2 ANQGSEA. This CDR3 has 16 residues. The CDR3 sequence: CSVPTSRDYQADTQYF. CDR3 sequence (DNA): TGCAGCGTCCCTACCTCGCGGGACTATCAAGCAGATACGCAGTATTTT.

The chain uses TRBV5-6 and TRBJ1-6, with D unresolved. The CDR3 length is 15 residues. The V gene's germline CDR1 is SGHDT and CDR2 YYEEEE. V lost 3 bases to trimming and J lost 1 base, with 8 bases between them. The CDR3 sequence: CASSSDGSYNSPLHF. The CDR3 nucleotides read TGTGCCAGCAGCTCGGACGGATCCTATAATTCACCCCTCCACTTT. Full variable domain (remainder filled in from reference TRBV5-6 and TRBJ1-6): DAGVTQSPTHLIKTRGQQVTLRCSPKSGHDTVSWYQQALGQGPQFIFQYYEEEERQRGNFPDRFSGHQFPNYSSELNVNALLLGDSALYLCASSSDGSYNSPLHFGNGTRLTVT.

The J gene is TRBJ1-6, the V gene TRBV19; TRBD1 matches 10 bases. The CDR3 covers 18 residues. Germline V CDR1 and CDR2: LNHDA, SQIVND (reference sequence). Germline trimming cut 4 bases from V and 1 base from J; bases unmatched to any gene: 7. The chain's CDR3 is CASSNRDRGESYNSPLHF. The CDR3 DNA reads TGTGCCAGTAGTAACCGGGACAGGGGTGAATCCTATAATTCACCCCTCCACTTT.

The J gene is TRBJ2-1, the V gene TRBV6-5, with TRBD1 matching 7 bases. The CDR3 totals 10 residues. The germline V gene has CDR1 MNHEY and CDR2 SVGAGI. V lost 6 bases, J lost 10 bases, and 0 bases stayed unmatched. The CDR3 protein is CASRQGEQFF. The CDR3 DNA follows: TGTGCCAGCAGACAGGGGGAGCAGTTCTTC.

This clone was observed a single time. The V and J genes are TRBV5-1 and TRBJ2-1; D is unresolved. The CDR3 contains 18 residues. Germline CDR1 is SGHRS and CDR2 is YFSETQ. V was trimmed by 0 bases and J by 4 bases, leaving 20 bases between them. The CDR3: CASSLAERVHTLYNEQFF. CDR3 DNA sequence: TGCGCCAGCAGCTTGGCCGAAAGGGTGCATACCCTATACAATGAGCAGTTCTTC.

This clone was picked up one time. The V call is TRBV9, the J call TRBJ2-3; 10 bases fit TRBD2. This CDR3 comprises 16 residues. Germline-derived CDR1 and CDR2 are SGDLS and YYNGEE. Trimming at V came to 1 base and at J to 2 bases, leaving 4 bases not matched to a gene. CDR3 DNA sequence: TGTGCCAGCAGCGTATCTAGCGGGGGCATCACAGATACGCAGTATTTT. This codes for CASSVSSGGITDTQYF. Variable domain in full (rest from reference TRBV9 and TRBJ2-3): DSGVTQTPKHLITATGQRVTLRCSPRSGDLSVYWYQQSLDQGLQFLIQYYNGEERAKGNILERFSAQQFPDLHSELNLSSLELGDSALYFCASSVSSGGITDTQYFGPGTRLTVL.

Concerning this clone itself: The sample carries other DNA sequences with the same CDR3. This chain connects TRBV10-1 to TRBJ1-3; D is ambiguous. The germline V gene encodes CDR1 WNHNN and CDR2 SYGVQD (reference sequence). CDR3 length equals 17 residues. V shed 3 bases and J shed 0 bases, with 15 bases lying between them. The CDR3 sequence is CASSDPLGQNSGNTIYF. Here the CDR3 DNA reads TGCGCCAGCAGTGACCCCTTGGGCCAAAACTCTGGAAACACCATATATTTT.

The chain carries TRBV15 and TRBJ2-5, with a weak D call TRBD2 (6 bases). From germline, CDR1 is LNHNV and CDR2 YYDKDF (reference sequence). The CDR3 length is 15 residues. The V gene lost 5 bases and the J gene lost 5 bases, with 18 bases spanning the gap. Here the CDR3 DNA reads TGTGCCACCAGCCGGAGGGACCGAGGAATTGAGACCCAGTACTTC. Translation: CATSRRDRGIETQYF.

This clone was counted once. One junction end disagrees with the germline gene, perhaps due to a read error. The rearrangement uses TRBV6-1 and TRBJ1-5, with a weak D call TRBD1 (6 bases). The CDR3 extends over 15 amino acids. From germline, CDR1 is MNHNS and CDR2 SASEGT. The CDR3 sequence is CASNEQGGHGQPQHF. The CDR3 DNA follows: TGTGCCAGCAATGAACAGGGAGGTCACGGTCAGCCCCAGCATTTT.

The chain is built from TRBV11-2 and TRBJ2-1; 7 bases align to TRBD1. The germline V gene encodes CDR1 SGHAT and CDR2 FQNNGV. The V segment lost 1 base and the J segment 2 bases; nucleotides outside the gene matches: 8. This CDR3 comprises 17 residues. The CDR3 sequence is CASSLALTGLTYNEQFF. DNA for the CDR3: TGTGCCAGCAGCTTAGCCCTGACAGGGCTTACCTACAATGAGCAGTTCTTC. The full variable domain, in which reference TRBV11-2 and TRBJ2-1 provide the parts outside the CDR3, is EAGVAQSPRYKIIEKRQSVAFWCNPISGHATLYWYQQILGQGPKLLIQFQNNGVVDDSQLPKDRFSAERLKGVDSTLKIQPAKLEDSAVYLCASSLALTGLTYNEQFFGPGTRLTVL.

The chain employs TRBV7-3 and TRBJ2-7; TRBD1 is a possible D gene (5 bases). The germline V gene has CDR1 SGHTA and CDR2 FQGTGA. With 1 base removed from V and 5 bases from J, the gap between germline ends came to 9 bases. The CDR3 runs to 13 residues. The CDR3 sequence: CASSLIPGNEQYF. The CDR3 nucleotides are TGTGCCAGCAGCTTAATTCCAGGGAACGAGCAGTACTTC.

This chain links TRBV9 with TRBJ1-2; D is undetermined. The CDR3 loop spans 14 amino acids. The germline CDR1 and CDR2 sequences are SGDLS and YYNGEE. Trimming cost V 4 bases and J 4 bases, with 14 bases left between them. CDR3 region: CASSPLTGSYGYTF. The CDR3 DNA sequence: TGTGCCAGCAGCCCACTGACCGGTAGCTATGGCTACACCTTC.

The gene calls are TRBV29-1 and TRBJ2-3, with 10 bases matching TRBD2. The V gene's germline CDR1 is SQVTM and CDR2 ANQGSEA. With 2 bases clipped from V and 5 bases from J, the junction kept 10 bases outside the gene matches. This CDR3 comprises 16 residues. CDR3 protein: CSVERASGGMLDTQYF. DNA for the CDR3: TGCAGCGTTGAACGAGCTAGCGGGGGAATGTTAGATACGCAGTATTTT.

The chain is built from TRBV18 and TRBJ1-1; D remains unclear. Trimming pared 0 bases from V and 11 bases from J, leaving 16 bases between. The germline V gene has CDR1 KGHSH and CDR2 LQKENI. This CDR3 comprises 14 residues. CDR3 bases: TGTGCCAGCTCACCACCTTCTTTAGGCCCCCCGGCTTTCTTT. This codes for CASSPPSLGPPAFF. The full variable domain, completed using reference TRBV18 and TRBJ1-1, is NAGVMQNPRHLVRRRGQEARLRCSPMKGHSHVYWYRQLPEEGLKFMVYLQKENIIDESGMPKERFSAEFPKEGPSILRIQQVVRGDSAAYFCASSPPSLGPPAFFGQGTRLTVV.

This clone was detected once. The CDR3 DNA is TGCGCCAGCAGTGAAGGGACAGGGGGCTTTGAGCAGTTCTTC. Amino acids: CASSEGTGGFEQFF. V usage is TRBV10-1 and J usage is TRBJ2-1, with 12 bases that match TRBD1. With 3 bases clipped from V and 9 bases from J, the junction kept 3 bases outside the gene matches. The CDR3 is 14 amino acids. Germline CDR1 is WNHNN and CDR2 is SYGVQD (reference sequence).

This rearrangement joins TRBV28 to TRBJ2-5; D unresolved. Deletions cut 1 base from V and 1 base from J, with 7 bases between. The germline V gene encodes CDR1 MDHEN and CDR2 SYDVKM. The CDR3 contains 14 residues. Here the CDR3 DNA reads TGTGCCAGCAGTTTATTGGACGTCCAAGAGACCCAGTACTTC. This gives the protein CASSLLDVQETQYF.

This clone has only one observation. J is TRBJ1-2 and V is TRBV6-4; D is perhaps TRBD1 (6 bases). Germline assignment: CDR1 MRHNA and CDR2 SNTAGT. V lost 10 bases and J 6 bases, leaving 30 bases between the germline ends. This CDR3 has 17 residues. The CDR3 protein is CAITNWTVGISSNGYTF. CDR3 DNA sequence: TGTGCCATCACAAACTGGACAGTGGGGATCAGTAGTAATGGCTACACCTTC.

The rearrangement uses TRBV11-2 and TRBJ1-1; TRBD1 aligns across 8 bases. Trimming removed 5 bases from V and 8 bases from J; junction bases left unmatched: 10. The CDR3 is 14 residues long. The germline CDR1 and CDR2 sequences are SGHAT and FQNNGV. CDR3 sequence: CASSRGQGVHEAFF. CDR3 nucleotides: TGTGCCAGCAGCCGCGGACAGGGTGTCCACGAAGCTTTCTTT.

CDR3 loop: CASSQLPRDSYGYTF. CDR3 sequence (DNA): TGTGCCAGCAGCCAACTACCCCGGGACAGCTATGGCTACACCTTC. The chain carries TRBV14 and TRBJ1-2; 7 bases agree with TRBD1. Germline trimming cut 2 bases from V and 4 bases from J; bases unmatched to any gene: 7. This CDR3 spans 15 amino acids. Germline V CDR1 and CDR2: SGHDN, FVKESK.